The entry that follows covers one T cell receptor (beta chain) sequence. The record originates from a study of blood T cell repertoires in COVID-19. Study background: COVID-19 samples, acute and convalescent, were from the United States, Italy and Spain.

Only in-frame clones appear in the TCRdb table, and some are missing; sequencing was by immunoSEQ multiplex PCR. The table has around 100,000 clones, roughly 86% seen once. The length of the CDR3 is 15 residues. The V gene's germline CDR1 is SGHNT and CDR2 YYREEE (reference sequence). V lost 6 bases and J lost 2, with 15 bases in between. The V and J genes are TRBV5-4 and TRBJ2-1; D not resolved. Sequencing was carried out using peripheral blood. The receptor was derived from a man aged 40-50 years with acute or convalescent COVID-19. CDR3 sequence reads: CASTKVTSTYNEQFF. The CDR3 nucleotides read TGTGCCAGCACCAAAGTAACTTCAACCTACAATGAGCAGTTCTTC.